These T cell receptor beta chains were read from a single sample in a study of beta chain features in type 1 diabetes. Profiling relied on immunoSEQ multiplex PCR, and the TCRdb table lists in-frame clones only, not all of them. The table includes roughly 500,000 clones, approximately 10% detected once. Sequences were obtained from naive CD4+ T cells from blood. The receptors shown here come from a woman aged 18-29 years in good health. CDR3s include the opening cysteine and the closing phenylalanine or tryptophan. A D gene is named only where the DNA matches it firmly. Size is stated for part of the rows, as once, few or many counts, or as a class when the clone is expanded.

D	length	V	J	size	CDR3	DNA
TRBD2	13	TRBV2	TRBJ2-1	few	CASAGGALHEQFF	TGTGCCAGCGCCGGGGGGGCCTTGCATGAGCAGTTCTTC
.	13	TRBV29-1	TRBJ2-3	.	CSVERPGTDTQYF	TGCAGCGTTGAAAGGCCGGGCACAGATACGCAGTATTTT
.	15	TRBV15	TRBJ2-1	.	CATSRDYGGGRKQFF	TGTGCCACCAGCAGAGATTATGGAGGGGGGAGAAAGCAGTTCTTC
TRBD2	16	TRBV5-1	TRBJ2-7	few	CASSLTSGSFSYEQYF	TGCGCCAGCAGCCTTACTAGCGGGAGCTTTTCCTACGAGCAGTACTTC
TRBD1	15	TRBV19	TRBJ2-1	many	CASSPTGTGAREQFF	TGTGCCAGTAGCCCTACCGGGACAGGGGCTCGTGAGCAGTTCTTC
TRBD1	15	TRBV7-9	TRBJ2-1	.	CASRVGDRDYNEQFF	TGTGCCAGCAGGGTTGGGGACAGGGACTACAATGAGCAGTTCTTC
.	15	TRBV4-2	TRBJ1-5	few	CASSPQADSNQPQHF	TGTGCCAGCAGCCCTCAGGCAGATAGCAATCAGCCCCAGCATTTT
.	16	TRBV9	TRBJ2-3	few	CASSPSGGPWTDTQYF	TGTGCCAGCAGCCCCAGTGGGGGGCCTTGGACAGATACGCAGTATTTT
TRBD2	17	TRBV4-2	TRBJ2-5	few	CASSQGSLREGLETQYF	TGTGCCAGCAGCCAAGGTTCCTTGCGGGAGGGCCTGGAGACCCAGTACTTC
TRBD2	15	TRBV19	TRBJ2-1	few	CASSINSGGLNEQFF	TGTGCCAGTAGTATAAATAGCGGGGGGTTAAATGAGCAGTTCTTC
.	13	TRBV7-2	TRBJ1-1	few	CASSPMGLTEAFF	TGTGCCAGCAGCCCAATGGGGTTAACTGAAGCTTTCTTT
TRBD2	16	TRBV9	TRBJ2-1	few	CASSATTSGAGNEQFF	TGTGCCAGCAGCGCCACAACTAGCGGGGCGGGGAATGAGCAGTTCTTC
.	16	TRBV12-2	TRBJ2-5	.	CASRLAEGPTRETQYF	TGTGCAAGTCGCTTAGCGGAAGGACCGACCCGCGAGACCCAGTACTTC
TRBD2	15	TRBV7-2	TRBJ2-1	.	CASRYRLAGDNEQFF	TGTGCCAGCAGATATCGACTAGCGGGAGACAATGAGCAGTTCTTC